This T cell receptor (beta chain) was documented in a study of T cells after yellow fever vaccination. The study, taken as a whole, reports: A small share of clonotypes appeared in both CD4 and CD8 compartments. The booster response re-showed most primary clones: around 95% CD4, over 80% CD8.

Remarks on this clonotype: Its antigen is currently unknown.

J gave up 5 bases and V 1 base, and 11 bases lay outside the gene matches. The CDR3 spans 18 residues. Germline CDR1 LGHNA, CDR2 YSLEER. One entry per CDR3 protein results from TCRdb running MiXCR on the 5' RACE reads. Among 300,000 to 350,000 distinct CDR3 sequences listed, around 8.1% were seen once. The sequenced sample was PBMCs, obtained roughly 45 days after the first yellow fever vaccination. The rearrangement joins TRBV4-3 to TRBJ2-1; 10 nucleotides agree with TRBD2. The receptor was isolated from a man aged 18 to 35 who received the YFV17D yellow fever vaccine. The CDR3 loop is CASSQVRAGGQPHNEQFF. Written as DNA, the CDR3 is TGCGCCAGCAGCCAAGTTAGAGCGGGGGGGCAACCCCACAATGAGCAGTTCTTC.